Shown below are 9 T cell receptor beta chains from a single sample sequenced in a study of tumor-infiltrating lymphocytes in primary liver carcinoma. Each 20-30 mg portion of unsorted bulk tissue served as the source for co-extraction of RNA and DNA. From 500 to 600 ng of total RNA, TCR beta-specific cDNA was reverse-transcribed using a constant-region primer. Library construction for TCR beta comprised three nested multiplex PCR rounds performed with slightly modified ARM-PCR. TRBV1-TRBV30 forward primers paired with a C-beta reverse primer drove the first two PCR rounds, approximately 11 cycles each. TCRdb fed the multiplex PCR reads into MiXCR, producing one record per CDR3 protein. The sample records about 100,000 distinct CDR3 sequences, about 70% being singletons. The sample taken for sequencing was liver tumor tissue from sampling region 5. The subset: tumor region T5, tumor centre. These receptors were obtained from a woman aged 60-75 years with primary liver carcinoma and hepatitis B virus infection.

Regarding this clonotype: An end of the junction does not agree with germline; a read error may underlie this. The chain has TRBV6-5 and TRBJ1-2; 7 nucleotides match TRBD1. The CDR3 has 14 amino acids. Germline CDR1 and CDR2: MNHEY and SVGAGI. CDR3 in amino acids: CASSYRGGLSGHTF. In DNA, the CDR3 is TGCGCCAGCAGTTACAGGGGAGGATTGAGCGGCCACACCTTC.

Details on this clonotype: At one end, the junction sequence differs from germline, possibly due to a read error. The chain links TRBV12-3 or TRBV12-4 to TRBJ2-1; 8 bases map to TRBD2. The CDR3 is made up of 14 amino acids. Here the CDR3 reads CTSSSTGGLGEQFF. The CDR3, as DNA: TGTACCAGCAGTTCGACGGGAGGGCTCGGTGAACAGTTCTTC.

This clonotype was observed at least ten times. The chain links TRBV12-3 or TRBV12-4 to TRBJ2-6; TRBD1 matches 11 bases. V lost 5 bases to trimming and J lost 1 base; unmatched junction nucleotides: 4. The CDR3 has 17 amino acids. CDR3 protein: CASSPGQGVSGANVLTF. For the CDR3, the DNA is TGTGCCAGCAGTCCGGGACAGGGGGTATCTGGGGCCAACGTCCTGACTTTC.

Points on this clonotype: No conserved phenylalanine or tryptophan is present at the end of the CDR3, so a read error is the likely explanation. The CDR3 is CASSYSGPSTYNEQFS. In nucleotides, the CDR3 is TGTGCCAGCAGTTACTCGGGCCCCAGCACCTACAATGAGCAGTTCTCC. The rearrangement joins TRBV6-5 to TRBJ2-1; D is undetermined. There are 16 residues in the CDR3. Deletions cut 0 bases from V and 2 bases from J, with 11 bases between. In germline, CDR1 is MNHEY, CDR2 SVGAGI.

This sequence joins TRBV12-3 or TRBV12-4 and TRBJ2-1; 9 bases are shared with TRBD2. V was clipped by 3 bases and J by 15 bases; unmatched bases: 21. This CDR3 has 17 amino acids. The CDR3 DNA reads TGTGCCAGCAGTTTCTCGAGCGGGAGGCCCGCCTACAATGAACGGTTCTTC. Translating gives CASSFSSGRPAYNERFF.

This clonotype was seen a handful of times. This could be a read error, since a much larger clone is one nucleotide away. The CDR3 sequence: CASSYTPSTGELFF. The CDR3 bases are TGTGCCAGCAGTTACACCCCTTCCACCGGGGAGCTGTTTTTT. The V and J genes are TRBV6-5 and TRBJ2-2; no clear D gene. The V gene's germline CDR1 is MNHEY and CDR2 SVGAGI. The CDR3 has 14 residues. V lost 2 bases to trimming and J lost 4 bases, with 8 bases between them.

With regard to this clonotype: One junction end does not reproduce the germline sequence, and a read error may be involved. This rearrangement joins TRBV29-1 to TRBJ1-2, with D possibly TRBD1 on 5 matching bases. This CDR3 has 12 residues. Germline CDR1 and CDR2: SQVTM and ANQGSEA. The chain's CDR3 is CSVAGTSYGYIF. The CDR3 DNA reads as TGCAGCGTTGCCGGGACTTCTTATGGCTACATCTTC.

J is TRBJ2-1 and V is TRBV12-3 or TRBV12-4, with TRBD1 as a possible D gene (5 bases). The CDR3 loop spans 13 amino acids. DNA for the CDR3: TGTGTCAGTAGTTCAGGGCTTCACAATGAGCAGTTCTTC. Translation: CVSSSGLHNEQFF.

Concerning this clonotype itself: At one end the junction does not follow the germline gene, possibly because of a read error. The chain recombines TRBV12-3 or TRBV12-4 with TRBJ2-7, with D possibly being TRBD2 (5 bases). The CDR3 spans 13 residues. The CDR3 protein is CACSSYHPGEQYF. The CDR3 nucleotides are TGTGCCTGCAGTTCTTATCACCCGGGGGAGCAGTACTTC.